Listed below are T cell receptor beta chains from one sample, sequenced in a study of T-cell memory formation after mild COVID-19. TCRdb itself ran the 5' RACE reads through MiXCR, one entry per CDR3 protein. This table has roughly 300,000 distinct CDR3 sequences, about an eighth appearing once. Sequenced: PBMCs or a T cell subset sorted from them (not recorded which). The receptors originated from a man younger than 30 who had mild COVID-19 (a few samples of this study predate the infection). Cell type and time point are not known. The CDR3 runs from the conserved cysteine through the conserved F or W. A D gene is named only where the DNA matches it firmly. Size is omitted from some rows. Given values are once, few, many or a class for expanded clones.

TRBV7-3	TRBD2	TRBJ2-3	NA	TGTGCCAGCAGCCGGAGGAGCGGGGGGACAGATACGCAGTATTTT	CASSRRSGGTDTQYF
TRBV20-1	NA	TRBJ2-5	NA	TGCAGTGCTAGAAGGCTGCCAGGGACCCAGTACTTC	CSARRLPGTQYF
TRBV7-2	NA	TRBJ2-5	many	TGTGCCAGCAGCCGACGGACCGAAGAGACCCAGTACTTC	CASSRRTEETQYF
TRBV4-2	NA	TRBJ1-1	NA	TGTGCCAGCAGCCAATGGACCGCTTCTGAAGCTTTCTTT	CASSQWTASEAFF
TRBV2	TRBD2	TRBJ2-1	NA	TGTGCCAGCAATCTAGCGGGGGGGCATGAGCAGTTCTTC	CASNLAGGHEQFF
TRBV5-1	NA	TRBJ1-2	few	TGCGCCAGCAGCTCCGAAAGGGTAGGAGGCTACACCTTC	CASSSERVGGYTF
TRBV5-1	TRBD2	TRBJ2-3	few	TGCGCCAGAAACCGACTAGCGGGGGGGACCACAGATACGCAGTATTTT	CARNRLAGGTTDTQYF
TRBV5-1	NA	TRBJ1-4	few	TGCGCCAGCAGCCTGACGGAGAAGAATGAAAAACTGTTTTTT	CASSLTEKNEKLFF
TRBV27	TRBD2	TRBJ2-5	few	TGTGCCAGCAGTACCCCTAGCGGGGGGGCGAGTAGGGGAGAGACCCAGTACTTC	CASSTPSGGASRGETQYF
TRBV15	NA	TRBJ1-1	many	TGTGCCACCAGCAGAGATCGGGGAGGGGGGAAAGCTTTCTTT	CATSRDRGGGKAFF
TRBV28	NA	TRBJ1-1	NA	TGTGCCAGCAGTTTATACTTCACTGAAGCTTTCTTT	CASSLYFTEAFF
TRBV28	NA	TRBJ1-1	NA	TGTGCCACCCGGCCCACCGGAGGATTGAACACTGAAGCTTTCTTT	CATRPTGGLNTEAFF
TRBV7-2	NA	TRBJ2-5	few	TGTGCCAGCAGCTTAGTAACCGCAGTAGGGACCCAGTACTTC	CASSLVTAVGTQYF
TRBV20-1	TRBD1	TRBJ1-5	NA	TGCAGTGCTAGATTCAGGGGGCCGGGTCAGCCCCAGCATTTT	CSARFRGPGQPQHF
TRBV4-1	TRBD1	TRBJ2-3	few	TGCGCCAGCAGCGCCACAGGGGAAAGGGGCACAGATACGCAGTATTTT	CASSATGERGTDTQYF
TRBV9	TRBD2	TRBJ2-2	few	TGTGCCAGCAGCGTAGCCAGCGGGGGCAGCACCGGGGAGCTGTTTTTT	CASSVASGGSTGELFF
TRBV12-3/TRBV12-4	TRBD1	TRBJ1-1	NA	TGTGCCAGTCCCAACAGGGGAGGGAAAGCTTTCTTT	CASPNRGGKAFF
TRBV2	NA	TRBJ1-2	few	TGTGCCAGCAGTGATCCCGCCAGCGGCTACACCTTC	CASSDPASGYTF
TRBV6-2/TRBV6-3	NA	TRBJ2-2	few	TGTGCCAGCAGTTACCAAATCAACACCGGGGAGCTGTTTTTT	CASSYQINTGELFF
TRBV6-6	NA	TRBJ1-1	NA	TGTGCCAGCAGTTACTCCTACAGTTTGAACACTGAAGCTTTCTTT	CASSYSYSLNTEAFF
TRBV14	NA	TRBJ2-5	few	TGTGCCAGCAGCCAGCTGGGGGTAACGGAGACCCAGTACTTC	CASSQLGVTETQYF
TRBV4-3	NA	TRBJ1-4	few	TGCGCCAGCAGCCAAGGCTGGGTGGATGAAAAACTGTTTTTT	CASSQGWVDEKLFF
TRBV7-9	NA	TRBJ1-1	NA	TGTGCCAGCAGCTTAGAGTATTTAGGCACTGAAGCTTTCTTT	CASSLEYLGTEAFF
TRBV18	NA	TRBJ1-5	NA	TGTGCCAGCTCAGCTTTAGCGGGCGGCAATCAGCCCCAGCATTTT	CASSALAGGNQPQHF
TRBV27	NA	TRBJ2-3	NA	TGTGCCAGCAGTTCCGCAGGAGCAGATACGCAGTATTTT	CASSSAGADTQYF
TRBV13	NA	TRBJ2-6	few	TGTGCCAGCAGCCCCGGGGTGTTTGGGGCCAACGTCCTGACTTTC	CASSPGVFGANVLTF
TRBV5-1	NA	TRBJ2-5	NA	TGCGCCAGCAGCTTGGACGGGGGCGGGACCCAGTACTTC	CASSLDGGGTQYF
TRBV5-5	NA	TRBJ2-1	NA	TGTGCCAGCAGCTTGGGACAGCCTGAGTTCTTC	CASSLGQPEFF
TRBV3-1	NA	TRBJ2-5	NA	TGTGCCAGCAGCCAACAGCCGGGTCCCGAGACCCAGTACTTC	CASSQQPGPETQYF
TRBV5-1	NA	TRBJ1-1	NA	TGCGCCAGCAGCTTGCAGGACGGGGGGAACACTGAAGCTTTCTTT	CASSLQDGGNTEAFF
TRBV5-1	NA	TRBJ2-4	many	TGCGCCAGCAGCTCCGAAAACATTCAGTACTTC	CASSSENIQYF
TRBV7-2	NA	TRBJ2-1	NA	TGTGCCAGCAGCCTAAGTAGGTCTAGCGTTAACAATGAGCAGTTCTTC	CASSLSRSSVNNEQFF
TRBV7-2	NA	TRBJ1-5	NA	TGTGCCAGCAGCGAATCACAGGGAAGCAATCAGCCCCAGCATTTT	CASSESQGSNQPQHF
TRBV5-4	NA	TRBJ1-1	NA	TGTGCCAGCAGCGACGGGACGCTGTACACTGAAGCTTTCTTT	CASSDGTLYTEAFF
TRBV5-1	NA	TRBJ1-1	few	TGCGCCAGCAGCTTGTTTGGGGGTAGGGAGACTGAAGCTTTCTTT	CASSLFGGRETEAFF
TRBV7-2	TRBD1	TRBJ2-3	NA	TGTGCCAGCAGCTTAAACAGGGGTGATCGAGATACGCAGTATTTT	CASSLNRGDRDTQYF
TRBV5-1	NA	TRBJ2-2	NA	TGCGCCAGCAAGTTTGGACGGCAAGGAGGCACCGGGGAGCTGTTTTTT	CASKFGRQGGTGELFF